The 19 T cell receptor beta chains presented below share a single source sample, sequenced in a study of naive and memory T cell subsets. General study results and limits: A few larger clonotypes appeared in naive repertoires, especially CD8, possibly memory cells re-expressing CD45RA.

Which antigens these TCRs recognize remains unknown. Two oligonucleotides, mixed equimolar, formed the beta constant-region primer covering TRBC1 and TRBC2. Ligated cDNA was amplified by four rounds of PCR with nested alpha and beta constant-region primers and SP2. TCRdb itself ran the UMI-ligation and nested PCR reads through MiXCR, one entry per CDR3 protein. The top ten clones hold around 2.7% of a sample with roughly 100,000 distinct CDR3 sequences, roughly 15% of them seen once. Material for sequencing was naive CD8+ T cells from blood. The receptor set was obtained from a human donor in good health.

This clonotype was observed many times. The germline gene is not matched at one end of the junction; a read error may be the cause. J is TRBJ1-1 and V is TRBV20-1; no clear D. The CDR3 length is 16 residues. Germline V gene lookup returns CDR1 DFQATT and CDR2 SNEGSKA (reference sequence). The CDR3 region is CSARDRLPVGNTEAFF. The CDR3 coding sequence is TGCAGTGCTCGAGATCGACTGCCCGTTGGGAACACTGAAGCTTTCTTT.

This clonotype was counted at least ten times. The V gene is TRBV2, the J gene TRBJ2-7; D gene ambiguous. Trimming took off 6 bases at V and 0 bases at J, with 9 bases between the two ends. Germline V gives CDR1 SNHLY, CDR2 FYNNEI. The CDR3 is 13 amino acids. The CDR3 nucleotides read TGTGCCAGCAGGCCATACAGCTCCTACGAGCAGTACTTC. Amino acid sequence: CASRPYSSYEQYF.

CDR3 sequence: CAWSLPQPQTVVQETQYF. The CDR3 bases are TGTGCCTGGAGTTTACCCCAACCTCAGACAGTAGTGCAAGAGACCCAGTACTTC. V is TRBV30 and J is TRBJ2-5, with D tentatively TRBD1 (5 bases). Per the germline V gene, CDR1 is GTSNPN and CDR2 is SVGIG (reference sequence). The CDR3 spans 18 residues. Trimming took 2 bases from V and 2 from J, leaving 24 bases between them.

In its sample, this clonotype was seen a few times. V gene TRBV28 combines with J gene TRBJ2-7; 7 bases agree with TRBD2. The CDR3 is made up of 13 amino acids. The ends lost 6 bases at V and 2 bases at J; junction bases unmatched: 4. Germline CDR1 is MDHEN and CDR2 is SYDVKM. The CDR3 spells CASSLAEPYEQYF. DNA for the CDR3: TGTGCCAGCAGCCTAGCGGAACCCTACGAGCAGTACTTC.

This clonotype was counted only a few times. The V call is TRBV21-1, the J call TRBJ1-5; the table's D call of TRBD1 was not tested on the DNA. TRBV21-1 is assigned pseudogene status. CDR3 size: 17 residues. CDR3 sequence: CASSKKNSGTPYQPQHF. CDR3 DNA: TGTGCCAGCAGCAAAAAGAACTCCGGGACACCATATCAGCCCCAGCATTTT.

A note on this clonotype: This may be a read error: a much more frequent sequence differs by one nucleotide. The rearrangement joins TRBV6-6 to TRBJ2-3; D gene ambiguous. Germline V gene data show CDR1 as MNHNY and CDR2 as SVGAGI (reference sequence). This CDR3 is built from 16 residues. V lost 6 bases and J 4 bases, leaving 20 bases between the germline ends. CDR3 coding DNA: TGTGCCAGCAGCTACCCATTCGATCCGGTCCCAGATACGCAGTATTTT. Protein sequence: CASSYPFDPVPDTQYF.

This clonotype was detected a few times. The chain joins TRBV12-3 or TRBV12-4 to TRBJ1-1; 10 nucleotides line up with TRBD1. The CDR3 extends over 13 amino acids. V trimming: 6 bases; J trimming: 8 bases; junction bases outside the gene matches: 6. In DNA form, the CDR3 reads TGTGCCAGCAGCCGGGACAGGGGTGCCGAAGCTTTCTTT. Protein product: CASSRDRGAEAFF.

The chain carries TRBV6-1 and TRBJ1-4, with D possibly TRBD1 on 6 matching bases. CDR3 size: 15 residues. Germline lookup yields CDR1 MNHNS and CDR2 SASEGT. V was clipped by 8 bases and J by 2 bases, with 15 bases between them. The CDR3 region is CASEAGENTNEKLFF. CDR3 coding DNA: TGTGCCAGCGAGGCAGGGGAAAACACTAATGAAAAACTGTTTTTT.

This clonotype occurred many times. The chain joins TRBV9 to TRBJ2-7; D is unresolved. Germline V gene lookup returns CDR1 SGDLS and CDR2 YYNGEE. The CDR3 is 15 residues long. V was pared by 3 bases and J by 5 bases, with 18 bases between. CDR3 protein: CASSAALTAVHEQYF. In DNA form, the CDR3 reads TGTGCCAGCAGCGCGGCCCTGACGGCGGTGCACGAGCAGTACTTC.

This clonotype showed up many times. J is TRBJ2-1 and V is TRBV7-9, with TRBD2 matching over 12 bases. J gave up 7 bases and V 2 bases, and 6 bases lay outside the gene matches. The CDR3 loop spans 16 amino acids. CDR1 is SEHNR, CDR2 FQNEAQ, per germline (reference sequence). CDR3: CASSLPLAGGMNEQFF. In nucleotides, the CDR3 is TGTGCCAGCAGCTTACCACTAGCGGGAGGCATGAATGAGCAGTTCTTC.

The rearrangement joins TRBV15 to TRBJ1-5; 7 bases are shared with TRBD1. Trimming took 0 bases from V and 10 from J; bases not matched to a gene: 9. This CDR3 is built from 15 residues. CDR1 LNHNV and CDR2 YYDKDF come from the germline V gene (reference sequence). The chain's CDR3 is CATSREGTASSPQHF. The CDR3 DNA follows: TGTGCCACCAGCAGAGAGGGGACAGCGTCATCCCCCCAGCATTTT.

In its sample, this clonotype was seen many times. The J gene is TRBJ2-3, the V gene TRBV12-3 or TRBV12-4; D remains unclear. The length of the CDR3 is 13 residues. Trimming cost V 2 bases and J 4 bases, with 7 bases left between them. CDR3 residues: CASSLWVADTQYF. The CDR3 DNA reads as TGTGCCAGCAGTTTATGGGTCGCAGATACGCAGTATTTT.

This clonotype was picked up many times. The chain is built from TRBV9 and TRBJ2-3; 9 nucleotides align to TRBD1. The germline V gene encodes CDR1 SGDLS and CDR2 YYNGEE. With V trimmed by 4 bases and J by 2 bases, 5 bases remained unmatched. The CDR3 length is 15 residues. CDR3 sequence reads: CASSTQGAYTDTQYF. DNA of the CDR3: TGTGCCAGCAGCACACAGGGGGCCTACACAGATACGCAGTATTTT.

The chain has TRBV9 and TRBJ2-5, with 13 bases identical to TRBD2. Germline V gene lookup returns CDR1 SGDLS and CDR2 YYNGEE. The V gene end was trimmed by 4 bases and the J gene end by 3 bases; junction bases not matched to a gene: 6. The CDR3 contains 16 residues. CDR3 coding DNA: TGTGCCAGCAGCACCTGGACTAGCGGGAGTGAAGAGACCCAGTACTTC. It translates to CASSTWTSGSEETQYF.

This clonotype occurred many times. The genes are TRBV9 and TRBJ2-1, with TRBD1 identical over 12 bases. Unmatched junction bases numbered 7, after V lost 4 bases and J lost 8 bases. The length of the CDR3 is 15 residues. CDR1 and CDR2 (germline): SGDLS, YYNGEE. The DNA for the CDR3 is TGTGCCAGCAGCTCCTCCGGGACAGGGGGCGATGAGCAGTTCTTC. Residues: CASSSSGTGGDEQFF.

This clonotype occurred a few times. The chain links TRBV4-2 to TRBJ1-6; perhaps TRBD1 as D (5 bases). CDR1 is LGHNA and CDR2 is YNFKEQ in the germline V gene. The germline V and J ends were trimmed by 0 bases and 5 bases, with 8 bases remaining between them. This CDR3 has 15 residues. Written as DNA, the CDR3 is TGTGCCAGCAGCCAAGAGGACACTGATAATTCACCCCTCCACTTT. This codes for CASSQEDTDNSPLHF.

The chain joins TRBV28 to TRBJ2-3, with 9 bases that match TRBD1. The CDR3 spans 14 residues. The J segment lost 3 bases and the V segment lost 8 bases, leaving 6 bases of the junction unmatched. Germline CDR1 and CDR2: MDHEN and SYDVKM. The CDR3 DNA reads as TGTGCCAGCGACAGGGGGGTGGGGACAGATACGCAGTATTTT. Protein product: CASDRGVGTDTQYF.

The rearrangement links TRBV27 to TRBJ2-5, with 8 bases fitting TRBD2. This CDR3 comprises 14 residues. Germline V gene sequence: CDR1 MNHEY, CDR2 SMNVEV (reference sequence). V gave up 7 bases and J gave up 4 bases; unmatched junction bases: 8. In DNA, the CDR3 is TGTGCCAGCACCAACGCGCGGGGGGCAGAGACCCAGTACTTC. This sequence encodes CASTNARGAETQYF.

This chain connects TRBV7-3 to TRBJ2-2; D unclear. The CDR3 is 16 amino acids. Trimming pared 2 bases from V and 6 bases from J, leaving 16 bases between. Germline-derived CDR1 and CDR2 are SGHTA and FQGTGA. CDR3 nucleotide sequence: TGTGCCAGCAGCTTAGATATTGGTCCTACACCCGGGGAGCTGTTTTTT. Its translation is CASSLDIGPTPGELFF.